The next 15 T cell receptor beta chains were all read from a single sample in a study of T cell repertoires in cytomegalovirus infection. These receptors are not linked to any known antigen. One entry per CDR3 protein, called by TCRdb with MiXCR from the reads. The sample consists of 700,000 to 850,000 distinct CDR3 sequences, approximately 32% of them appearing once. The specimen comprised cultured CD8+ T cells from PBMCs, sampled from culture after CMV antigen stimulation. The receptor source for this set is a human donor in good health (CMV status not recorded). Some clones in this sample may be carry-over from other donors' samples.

The CDR3 DNA reads as TGTGCCATCAGCTCCAGCGGGGTACCCCCCACAGATACGCAGTATTTT. The encoded protein is CAISSSGVPPTDTQYF. This chain connects TRBV10-3 to TRBJ2-3; 7 positions agree with TRBD2. Germline-derived CDR1 and CDR2 are ENHRY and SYGVKD. The ends lost 6 bases at V and 2 bases at J; junction bases unmatched: 11. The CDR3 runs to 16 residues.

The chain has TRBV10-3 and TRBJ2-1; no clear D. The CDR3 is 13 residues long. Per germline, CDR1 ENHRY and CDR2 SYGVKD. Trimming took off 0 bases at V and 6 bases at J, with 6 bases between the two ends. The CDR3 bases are TGTGCCATCAGTGAGTCCGACCTCAATGAGCAGTTCTTC. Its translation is CAISESDLNEQFF.

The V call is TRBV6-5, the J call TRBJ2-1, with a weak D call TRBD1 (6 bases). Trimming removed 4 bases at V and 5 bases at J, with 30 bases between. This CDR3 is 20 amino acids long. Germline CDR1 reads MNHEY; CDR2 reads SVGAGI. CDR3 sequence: CASSWALDFSDSYEDNEQFF. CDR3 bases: TGTGCCAGCAGTTGGGCCTTGGATTTCTCGGACAGTTATGAGGACAATGAGCAGTTCTTC.

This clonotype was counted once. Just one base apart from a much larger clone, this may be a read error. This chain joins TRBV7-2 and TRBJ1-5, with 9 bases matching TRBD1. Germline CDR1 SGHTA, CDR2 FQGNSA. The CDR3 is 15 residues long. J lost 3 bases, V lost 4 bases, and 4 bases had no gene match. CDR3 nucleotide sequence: TGTGCCAGCAGCTACAGGGGGCGGAACAATCAGCCCCAGCATTTT. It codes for CASSYRGRNNQPQHF.

The CDR3 DNA reads TGCAGTGCTAGAGTGGGAGTGGGGGAGAGCACAGATACGCAGTATTTT. Encoded protein: CSARVGVGESTDTQYF. The gene calls are TRBV20-1 and TRBJ2-3, with D possibly called TRBD1 or TRBD2 (5 bases each). The V end was cut by 1 base, the J end by 0 bases, with 14 bases between. In germline, CDR1 is DFQATT, CDR2 SNEGSKA (reference sequence). The CDR3 length is 16 residues.

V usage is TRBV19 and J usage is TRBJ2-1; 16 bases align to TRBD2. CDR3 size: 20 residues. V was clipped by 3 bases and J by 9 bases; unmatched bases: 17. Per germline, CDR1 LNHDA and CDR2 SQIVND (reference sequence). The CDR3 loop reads CASSMDFSGTSGGVYGEQFF. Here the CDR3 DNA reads TGTGCCAGTAGTATGGACTTTTCCGGGACTAGCGGGGGGGTATATGGTGAGCAGTTCTTC.

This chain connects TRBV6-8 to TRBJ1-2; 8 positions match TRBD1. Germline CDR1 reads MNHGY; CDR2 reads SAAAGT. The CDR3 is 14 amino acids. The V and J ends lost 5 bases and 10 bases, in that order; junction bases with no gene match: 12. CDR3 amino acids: CASSLQGATIHYTF. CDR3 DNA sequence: TGTGCCAGCAGTCTTCAGGGGGCCACTATCCACTACACCTTC.

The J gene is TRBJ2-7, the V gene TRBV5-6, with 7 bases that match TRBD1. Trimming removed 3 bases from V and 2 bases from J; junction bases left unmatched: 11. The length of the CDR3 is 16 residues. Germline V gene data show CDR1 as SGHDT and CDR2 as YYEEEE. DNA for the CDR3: TGTGCCAGCAGCTCTGAGGTCAGGGGGTCCCCCTACGAGCAGTACTTC. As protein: CASSSEVRGSPYEQYF.

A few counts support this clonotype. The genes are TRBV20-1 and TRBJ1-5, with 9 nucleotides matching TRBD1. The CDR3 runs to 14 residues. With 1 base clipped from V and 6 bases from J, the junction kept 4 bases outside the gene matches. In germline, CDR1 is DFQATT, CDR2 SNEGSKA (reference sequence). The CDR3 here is CSARGGQGTQPQHF. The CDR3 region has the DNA TGCAGTGCTAGAGGGGGACAGGGAACTCAGCCCCAGCATTTT.

Here the CDR3 reads CSAGGVAGAYLNEQFF. In DNA, the CDR3 is TGCAGTGCTGGGGGGGTCGCGGGGGCCTATCTCAATGAGCAGTTCTTC. This chain joins TRBV20-1 and TRBJ2-1; perhaps TRBD2 as D (7 bases). CDR1 is DFQATT and CDR2 is SNEGSKA in the germline V gene (reference sequence). This CDR3 region has 16 residues. V was clipped by 5 bases and J by 6 bases, with 23 bases between them.

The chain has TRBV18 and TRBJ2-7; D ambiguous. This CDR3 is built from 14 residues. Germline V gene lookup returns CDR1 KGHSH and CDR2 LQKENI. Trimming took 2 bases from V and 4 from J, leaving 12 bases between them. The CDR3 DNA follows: TGTGCCAGCTCACCAAAGGTCGCAAGATACGAGCAGTACTTC. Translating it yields CASSPKVARYEQYF.

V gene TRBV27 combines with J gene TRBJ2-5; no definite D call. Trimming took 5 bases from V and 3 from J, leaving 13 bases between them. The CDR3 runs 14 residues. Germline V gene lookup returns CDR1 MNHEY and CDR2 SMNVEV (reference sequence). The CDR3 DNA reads TGTGCCAGCAGTCCACGCCGAAGGGAAGAGACCCAGTACTTC. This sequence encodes CASSPRRREETQYF.

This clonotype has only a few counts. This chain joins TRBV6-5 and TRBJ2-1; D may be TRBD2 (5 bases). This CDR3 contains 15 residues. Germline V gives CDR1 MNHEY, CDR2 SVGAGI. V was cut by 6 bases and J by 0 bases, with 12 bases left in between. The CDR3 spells CASRPHEGSYNEQFF. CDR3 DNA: TGTGCCAGCAGGCCACATGAGGGCTCCTACAATGAGCAGTTCTTC.

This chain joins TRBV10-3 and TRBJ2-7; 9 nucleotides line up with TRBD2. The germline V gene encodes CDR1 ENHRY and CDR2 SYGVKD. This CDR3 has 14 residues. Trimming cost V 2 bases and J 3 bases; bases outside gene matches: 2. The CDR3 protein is CAISETSGLYEQYV. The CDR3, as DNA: TGTGCCATCAGTGAGACTAGCGGGCTCTACGAGCAGTACGTC.

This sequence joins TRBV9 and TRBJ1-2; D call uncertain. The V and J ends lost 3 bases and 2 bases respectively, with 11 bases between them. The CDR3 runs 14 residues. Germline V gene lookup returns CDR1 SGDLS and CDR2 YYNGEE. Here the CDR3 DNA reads TGTGCCAGCAGCGACTACAGAGGCAACTATGGCTACACCTTC. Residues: CASSDYRGNYGYTF.